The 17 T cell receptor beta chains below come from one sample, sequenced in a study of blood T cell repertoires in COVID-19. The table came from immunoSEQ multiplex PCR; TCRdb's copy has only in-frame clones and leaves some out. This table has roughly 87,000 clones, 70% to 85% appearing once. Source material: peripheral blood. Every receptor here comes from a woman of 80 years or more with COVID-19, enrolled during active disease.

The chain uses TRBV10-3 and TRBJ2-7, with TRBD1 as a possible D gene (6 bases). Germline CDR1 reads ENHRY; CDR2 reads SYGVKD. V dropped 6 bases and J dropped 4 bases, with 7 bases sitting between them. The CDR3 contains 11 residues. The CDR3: CAIRDRYEQYF. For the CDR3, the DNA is TGTGCCATCAGGGACAGATACGAGCAGTACTTC.

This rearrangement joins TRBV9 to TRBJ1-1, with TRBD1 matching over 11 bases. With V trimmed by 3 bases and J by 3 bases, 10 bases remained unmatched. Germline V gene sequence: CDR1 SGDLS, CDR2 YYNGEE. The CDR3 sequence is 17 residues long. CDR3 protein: CASSEDRGRSWDTEAFF. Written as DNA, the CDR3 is TGTGCCAGCAGCGAGGACAGGGGGCGTTCGTGGGACACTGAAGCTTTCTTT.

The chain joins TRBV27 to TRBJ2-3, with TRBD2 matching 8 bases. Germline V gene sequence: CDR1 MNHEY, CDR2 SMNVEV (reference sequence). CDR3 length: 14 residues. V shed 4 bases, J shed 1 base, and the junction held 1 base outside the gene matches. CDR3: CASSSLAGTDTQYF. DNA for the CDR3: TGTGCCAGCAGTTCACTAGCGGGCACAGATACGCAGTATTTT.

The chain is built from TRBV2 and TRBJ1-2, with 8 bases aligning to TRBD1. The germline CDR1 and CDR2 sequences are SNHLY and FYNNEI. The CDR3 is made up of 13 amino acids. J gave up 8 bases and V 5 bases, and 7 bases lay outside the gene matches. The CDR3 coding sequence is TGTGCCAGCAGTAAAGACAGGGGCGGAGGCTACACCTTC. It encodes CASSKDRGGGYTF.

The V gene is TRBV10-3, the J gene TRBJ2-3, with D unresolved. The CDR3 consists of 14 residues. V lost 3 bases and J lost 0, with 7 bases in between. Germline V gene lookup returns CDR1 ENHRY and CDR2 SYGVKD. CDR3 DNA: TGTGCCATCAGTGAATCACTTAGCACAGATACGCAGTATTTT. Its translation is CAISESLSTDTQYF.

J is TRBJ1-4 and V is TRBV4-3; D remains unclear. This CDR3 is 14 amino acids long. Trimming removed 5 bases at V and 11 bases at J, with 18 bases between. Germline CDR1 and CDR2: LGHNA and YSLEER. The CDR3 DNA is TGCGCCAGCAGCAACGGGAACGGCGGCGAGAAACTGTTTTTT. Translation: CASSNGNGGEKLFF.

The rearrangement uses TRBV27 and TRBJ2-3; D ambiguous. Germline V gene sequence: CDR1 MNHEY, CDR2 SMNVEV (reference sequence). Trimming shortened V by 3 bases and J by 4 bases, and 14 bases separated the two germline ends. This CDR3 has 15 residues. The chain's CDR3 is CASSFLSVRSDTQYF. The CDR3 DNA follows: TGTGCCAGCAGTTTTCTTAGTGTGCGATCAGATACGCAGTATTTT.

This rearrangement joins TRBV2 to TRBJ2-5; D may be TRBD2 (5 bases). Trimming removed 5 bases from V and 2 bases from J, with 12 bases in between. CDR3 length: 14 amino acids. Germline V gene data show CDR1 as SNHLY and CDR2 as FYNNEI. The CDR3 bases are TGTGCCAGCAGTCGCGCTAGCAGGCAAGAGACCCAGTACTTC. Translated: CASSRASRQETQYF.

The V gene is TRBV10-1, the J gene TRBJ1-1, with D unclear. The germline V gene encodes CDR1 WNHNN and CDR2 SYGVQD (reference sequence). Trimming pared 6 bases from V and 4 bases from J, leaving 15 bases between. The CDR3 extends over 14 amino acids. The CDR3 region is CASSVSREATEAFF. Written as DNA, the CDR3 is TGCGCCAGCAGCGTGAGCCGGGAAGCCACTGAAGCTTTCTTT.

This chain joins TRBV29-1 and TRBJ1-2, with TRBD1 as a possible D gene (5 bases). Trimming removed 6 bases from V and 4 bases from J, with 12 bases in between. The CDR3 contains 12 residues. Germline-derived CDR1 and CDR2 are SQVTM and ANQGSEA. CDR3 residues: CSVTDRPYGYTF. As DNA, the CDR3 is TGCAGCGTGACCGACAGACCCTATGGCTACACCTTC. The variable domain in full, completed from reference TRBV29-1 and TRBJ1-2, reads SAVISQKPSRDICQRGTSLTIQCQVDSQVTMMFWYRQQPGQSLTLIATANQGSEATYESGFVIDKFPISRPNLTFSTLTVSNMSPEDSSIYLCSVTDRPYGYTFGSGTRLTVV.

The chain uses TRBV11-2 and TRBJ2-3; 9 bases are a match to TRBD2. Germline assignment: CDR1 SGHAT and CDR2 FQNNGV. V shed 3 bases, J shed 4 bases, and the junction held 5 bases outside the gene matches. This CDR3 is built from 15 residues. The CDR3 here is CASSLGGGGSDTQYF. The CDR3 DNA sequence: TGTGCCAGCAGCTTGGGCGGGGGGGGCTCAGATACGCAGTATTTT. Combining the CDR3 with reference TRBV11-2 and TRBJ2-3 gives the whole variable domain EAGVAQSPRYKIIEKRQSVAFWCNPISGHATLYWYQQILGQGPKLLIQFQNNGVVDDSQLPKDRFSAERLKGVDSTLKIQPAKLEDSAVYLCASSLGGGGSDTQYFGPGTRLTVL.

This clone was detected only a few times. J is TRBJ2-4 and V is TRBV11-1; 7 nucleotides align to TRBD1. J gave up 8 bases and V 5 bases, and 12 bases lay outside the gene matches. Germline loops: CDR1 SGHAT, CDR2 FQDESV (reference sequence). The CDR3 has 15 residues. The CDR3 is CASSQPSQGPDIQYF. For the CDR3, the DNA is TGTGCCAGCAGCCAACCCTCACAGGGGCCGGACATTCAGTACTTC.

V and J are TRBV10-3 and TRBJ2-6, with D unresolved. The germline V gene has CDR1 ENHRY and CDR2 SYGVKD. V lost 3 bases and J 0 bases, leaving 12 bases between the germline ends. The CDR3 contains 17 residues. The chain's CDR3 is CAISDLLGGSGANVLTF. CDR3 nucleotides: TGTGCCATCAGTGACCTTCTCGGTGGCTCTGGGGCCAACGTCCTGACTTTC.

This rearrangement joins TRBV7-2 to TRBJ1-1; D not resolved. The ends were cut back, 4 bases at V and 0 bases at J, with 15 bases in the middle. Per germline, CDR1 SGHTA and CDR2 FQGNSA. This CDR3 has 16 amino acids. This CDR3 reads CASSSFLGLLNTEAFF. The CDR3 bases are TGTGCCAGCAGCTCGTTCTTAGGACTGCTGAACACTGAAGCTTTCTTT.

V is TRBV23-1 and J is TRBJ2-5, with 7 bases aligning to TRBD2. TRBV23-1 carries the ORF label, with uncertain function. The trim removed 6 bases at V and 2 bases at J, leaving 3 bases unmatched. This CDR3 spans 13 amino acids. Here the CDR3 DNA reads TGCGCCAGCAGGCGGGACTATCAAGAGACCCAGTACTTC. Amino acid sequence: CASRRDYQETQYF.

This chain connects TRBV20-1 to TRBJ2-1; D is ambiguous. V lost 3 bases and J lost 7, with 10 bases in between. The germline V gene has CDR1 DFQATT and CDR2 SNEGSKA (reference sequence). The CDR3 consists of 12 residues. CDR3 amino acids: CSASGLQNEQFF. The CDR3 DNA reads TGCAGTGCTAGTGGGCTACAGAATGAGCAGTTCTTC.

CDR3 loop: CASSWGQDEKLFF. In DNA, the CDR3 is TGTGCCAGCAGCTGGGGACAGGATGAAAAACTGTTTTTT. This sequence joins TRBV9 and TRBJ1-4, with 8 bases that match TRBD1. Germline trimming cut 4 bases from V and 6 bases from J; bases unmatched to any gene: 2. The CDR3 extends over 13 amino acids. Germline CDR1 and CDR2: SGDLS and YYNGEE.